This T cell receptor (beta chain) is drawn from a study of blood T cell repertoires in COVID-19. Study context: Whether acute or convalescent, the COVID-19 samples came from the United States, Italy and Spain.

V lost 1 base to trimming and J lost 1 base, with 17 bases between them. CDR3 size: 18 residues. Per the germline V gene, CDR1 is MNHNS and CDR2 is SASEGT. In this sample, this clone turned up many times. In the authors' methods: Nucleated cell number was recorded as an estimate derived from reference gene primer amplification. The assay was immunoSEQ multiplex PCR, and TCRdb's table has in-frame clones only and misses some. D and trimming were read from the DNA, whereas the V and J calls and clone size are those reported in that table. The data hold about 76,000 clones, with around 74% observed a single time.

This chain joins TRBV6-1 and TRBJ1-5; possible D gene TRBD1, 5 bases. This sequence originates from a man between 65 and 85 years old with acute or convalescent COVID-19. Input material: peripheral blood. The CDR3, as DNA: TGTGCCAGCAGTGAAGATCCGGACACTCTTGTAAGCAATCAGCCCCAGCATTTT. Its translation: CASSEDPDTLVSNQPQHF.